Listed below are T cell receptor beta chains from one sample, sequenced in a study of cytomegalovirus exposure and HLA in healthy donors. Using immunoSEQ multiplex PCR, the repertoire was profiled, and TCRdb retains in-frame clones only, with some absent. The sample contains 150,000 or so clones, approximately 78% of which appear only once. Material: PBMCs. The source is a human donor in good health. CDR3s include the opening cysteine and the closing phenylalanine or tryptophan. The D gene is left open where the match is weak. Size tells how often a clone was seen (once, few, many) or the class of an expanded clone, and some rows leave it out.

>TRBD1|TRBJ1-2|TRBV5-6|-
TGTGCCAGCAGCTTGGCGCCGGGACAGGGGGCCGCTAACTATGGCTACACCTTC
CASSLAPGQGAANYGYTF
>-|TRBJ1-1|TRBV6-4|-
TGTGCCAGCAGACGAGTCCCCTGGAACACTGAAGCTTTCTTT
CASRRVPWNTEAFF
>-|TRBJ2-7|TRBV5-1|-
TGCGCCAGCAGCTTGGGGCAGGGGAGGGGTGAGCAGTACTTC
CASSLGQGRGEQYF
>TRBD2|TRBJ2-1|TRBV7-9|-
TGTGCCAGCAGCAGACCCACTAGCGGGGGGGCTGTAGAGCAGTTCTTC
CASSRPTSGGAVEQFF
>-|TRBJ2-7|TRBV14|-
TGTGCCAGCAGCCAAGTTTCGGCAGGCGAGCAGTACTTC
CASSQVSAGEQYF
>TRBD1|TRBJ1-2|TRBV5-1|-
TGCGCCAGCAGCCCCAGGGGGCGTAGCTATGGCTACACCTTC
CASSPRGRSYGYTF
>TRBD2|TRBJ2-2|TRBV7-9|few
TGTGCCAGCAGCTATAGCGGGGAGAACACCGGGGAGCTGTTTTTT
CASSYSGENTGELFF
>TRBD1|TRBJ1-5|TRBV7-8|-
TGTGCCAGTGGGACAGGGATGTCCTCGTTATATCAGCCCCAGCATTTT
CASGTGMSSLYQPQHF
>-|TRBJ1-1|TRBV4-3|few
TGCGCCAGCAGCCAAGTCACATGGACTGAAGCTTTCTTT
CASSQVTWTEAFF
>TRBD2|TRBJ2-7|TRBV19|-
TGTGCCAGTACCAAGGGAGGACTAGCGGGAAACTACGAGCAGTACTTC
CASTKGGLAGNYEQYF
>-|TRBJ1-3|TRBV7-9|-
TGTTCCAGCAGACAGGTGTCTGGAAACACCATATATTTT
CSSRQVSGNTIYF
>-|TRBJ2-7|TRBV11-3|-
TGTGCCAGCAGCTTTGGCACATCGTACGAGCAGTACTTC
CASSFGTSYEQYF
>-|TRBJ2-7|TRBV5-4|-
TGTGCCAGCAGCCAAACAGGGCAGTACTACGAGCAGTACTTC
CASSQTGQYYEQYF
>TRBD2|TRBJ2-2|TRBV7-3|-
TGTGCCAGCAGAACGCTAGCGGGGGGGCCCGGGGAGCTGTTTTTT
CASRTLAGGPGELFF
>-|TRBJ1-5|TRBV7-2|-
TGTGCCAGCACCCCCAGCGCGGGTAGTCAGCCCCAGCATTTT
CASTPSAGSQPQHF
>-|TRBJ2-7|TRBV6-1|once
TGTGCCAGCAGGAGAACAGGGATCCCCTCCCACGAGCAGTACTTC
CASRRTGIPSHEQYF
>TRBD2|TRBJ2-5|TRBV6-6|-
TGTGCCAGCAGACCCGTAGCGGGCCTCGGGGTCGAGACCCAGTACTTC
CASRPVAGLGVETQYF
>-|TRBJ2-2|TRBV18|-
TGTGCCAGCTCCCTACCAGGGGACGCGAACACCGGGGAGCTGTTTTTT
CASSLPGDANTGELFF
>-|TRBJ2-3|TRBV7-9|-
TGTGCCAGCAGCCCTACCACAGATACGCAGTATTTT
CASSPTTDTQYF
>-|TRBJ1-4|TRBV6-6|-
TGTGCCAGCGGAAAGGGGGACGGGTTTAATGAAAAACTGTTTTTT
CASGKGDGFNEKLFF
>-|TRBJ2-2|TRBV4-1|-
TGCGCCAGCAGCCCCGGTCCCGGGGAGCTGTTTTTT
CASSPGPGELFF
>-|TRBJ2-7|TRBV20-1|-
TGCAGTGCTTACAGGGACGAGCAGTACTTC
CSAYRDEQYF
>-|TRBJ2-7|TRBV11-2|few
TGTGCCAGCAGCCTATGGAAATCGGGACACAGCTACGAGCAGTACTTC
CASSLWKSGHSYEQYF
>TRBD1|TRBJ1-2|TRBV30|few
TGTGCCTGGGGACGTGGACAGGGTTCGTATGGCTACACCTTC
CAWGRGQGSYGYTF
>-|TRBJ1-3|TRBV11-2|-
TGTGCCAGCAGCTTAGTTCGGGGTGCTGGAAACACCATATATTTT
CASSLVRGAGNTIYF
>-|TRBJ1-1|TRBV6-1|once
TGTGCCAGCAGTGAAACCCGAGGGAGCACTGAAGCTTTCTTT
CASSETRGSTEAFF
>-|TRBJ2-3|TRBV5-4|-
TGTGCCAGCAGCGGGCCAGCCACAGATACGCAGTATTTT
CASSGPATDTQYF
>TRBD1|TRBJ1-2|TRBV5-6|-
TGTGCCAGCAGCATGTTATATATATCACGGGAACAGGGGAATGGCTACACCTTC
CASSMLYISREQGNGYTF
>TRBD2|TRBJ2-7|TRBV7-2|-
TGTGCCAGCACCTCTATAGCGGGGGCCCACGAGCAGTACTTC
CASTSIAGAHEQYF
>TRBD1|TRBJ2-7|TRBV5-4|-
TGTGCCAGCAGGGCCGGGACAGACTACGAGCAGTACTTC
CASRAGTDYEQYF
>TRBD1|TRBJ1-1|TRBV5-6|-
TGTGCCAGCAGCTTAACAGGGGGTACTGAAGCTTTCTTT
CASSLTGGTEAFF
>-|TRBJ1-1|TRBV30|few
TGTGCCTTCGACAGGCGATCGAACACTGAAGCTTTCTTT
CAFDRRSNTEAFF
>TRBD1|TRBJ1-2|TRBV2|-
TGTGCCAGCAGTGAAGGGCGGGACAGGGGCTACACCTTC
CASSEGRDRGYTF
>TRBD2|TRBJ2-7|TRBV6-5|few
TGTGCCAGCAGTTACGGGAGGGTTCCTGATGGCTACGAGCAGTACTTC
CASSYGRVPDGYEQYF
>-|TRBJ1-5|TRBV5-6|few
TGTGCCAGCAGCAGGTACACAGGGTCCCAGCCCCAGCATTTT
CASSRYTGSQPQHF
>TRBD1|TRBJ2-4|TRBV2|once
TGTGCCAGCAGCCGAACGGGACAGGGGATTGTAATAGAGTACTTC
CASSRTGQGIVIEYF
>-|TRBJ2-7|TRBV7-7|-
TGTGCTAGCAGCCCCAGGCGGGGGCTCTCCTACGAGCAGTACTTC
CASSPRRGLSYEQYF
>-|TRBJ2-5|TRBV5-4|-
TGTGCCAGCAGCTTGGGAAGTGTAGGGGTCTCCAGTTACCAAGAGACCCAGTACTTC
CASSLGSVGVSSYQETQYF
>-|TRBJ2-1|TRBV7-9|few
TGTGCCAGCAGCTTAGCGAGAAATGAGCAGTTCTTC
CASSLARNEQFF
>-|TRBJ2-3|TRBV14|once
TGTGCCAGCAGCGAACATAGCACAGATACGCAGTATTTT
CASSEHSTDTQYF
>TRBD2|TRBJ2-3|TRBV30|-
TGTGCCTGGAGTGTGGGGGGGGGAGATACGCAGTATTTT
CAWSVGGGDTQYF
>-|TRBJ1-6|TRBV6-5|-
TGTGCCAGCAGTTACAAAACAACCTATAATTCACCCCTCCACTTT
CASSYKTTYNSPLHF
>TRBD1|TRBJ2-5|TRBV27|many
TGTGCCAGCAGGACTTTTATCTCAGGGGGCTCTACCCAGACCCAGTACTTC
CASRTFISGGSTQTQYF
>TRBD2|TRBJ2-2|TRBV19|-
TGTGCCAGTACCCGGACTAGCGGGGGGGCTAGGAACACCGGGGAGCTGTTTTTT
CASTRTSGGARNTGELFF